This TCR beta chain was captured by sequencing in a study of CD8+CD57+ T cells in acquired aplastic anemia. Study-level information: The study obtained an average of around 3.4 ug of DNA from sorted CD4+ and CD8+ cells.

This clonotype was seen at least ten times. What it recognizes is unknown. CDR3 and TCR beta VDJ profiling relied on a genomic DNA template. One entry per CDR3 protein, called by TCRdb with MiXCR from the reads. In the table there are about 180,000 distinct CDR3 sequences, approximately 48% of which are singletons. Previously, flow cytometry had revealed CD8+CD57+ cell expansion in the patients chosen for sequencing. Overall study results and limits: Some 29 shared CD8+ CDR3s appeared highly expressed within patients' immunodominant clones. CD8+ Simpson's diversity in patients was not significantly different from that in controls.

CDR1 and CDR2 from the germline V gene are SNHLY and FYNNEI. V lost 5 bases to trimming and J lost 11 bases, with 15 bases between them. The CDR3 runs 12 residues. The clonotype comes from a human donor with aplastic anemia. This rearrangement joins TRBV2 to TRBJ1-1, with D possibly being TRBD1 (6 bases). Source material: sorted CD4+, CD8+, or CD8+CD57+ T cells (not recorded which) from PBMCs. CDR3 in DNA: TGTGCCAGCAGTCAAGACGGGGGGCGGGCTTTCTTT. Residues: CASSQDGGRAFF.